These 28 T cell receptor beta chains share one sample of origin, sequenced in a study of blood T cell repertoires in COVID-19. Some clones are missing from TCRdb's copy, which holds only in-frame ones; the method was immunoSEQ multiplex PCR. Of 200,000 to 250,000 clones listed, around 80% are singletons. The sample was peripheral blood. These receptors came from a human donor in a cohort sampled during active COVID-19.

The rearrangement joins TRBV28 to TRBJ2-3; TRBD2 matches 8 bases. With 4 bases clipped from V and 5 bases from J, the junction kept 8 bases outside the gene matches. Germline CDR1 is MDHEN and CDR2 is SYDVKM. This CDR3 comprises 15 residues. Written as DNA, the CDR3 is TGTGCCAGCAGTTCAGCGGGAGAGGCTCAAGATACGCAGTATTTT. It yields the protein CASSSAGEAQDTQYF.

To note about this clone: In the same sample, other DNA sequences code for this CDR3. The V call is TRBV18, the J call TRBJ2-7, with 7 bases fitting TRBD2. Germline CDR1 KGHSH, CDR2 LQKENI. The V gene end was trimmed by 2 bases and the J gene end by 3 bases; junction bases not matched to a gene: 4. The CDR3 consists of 14 residues. The chain's CDR3 is CASSPGLADYEQYF. The CDR3 region has the DNA TGTGCCAGCTCACCAGGGCTAGCGGACTACGAGCAGTACTTC.

The J gene is TRBJ2-3, the V gene TRBV10-1; 8 nucleotides match TRBD2. The germline gives CDR1 WNHNN, CDR2 SYGVQD (reference sequence). Unmatched junction bases numbered 2, after V lost 0 bases and J lost 3 bases. This CDR3 region has 15 residues. The CDR3 DNA sequence: TGCGCCAGCAGTGAGTCAAGCGGGAGAACAGATACGCAGTATTTT. Translating it yields CASSESSGRTDTQYF.

V usage is TRBV9 and J usage is TRBJ2-7; D is unclear. Per germline, CDR1 SGDLS and CDR2 YYNGEE. The CDR3 extends over 14 amino acids. Trimming left V 0 bases short and J 2 bases short, with 9 bases between. This CDR3 is CASSVGTVAYEQYF. The CDR3 DNA follows: TGTGCCAGCAGCGTAGGAACAGTTGCCTACGAGCAGTACTTC.

This clone was seen many times. V and J are TRBV14 and TRBJ2-7; tentatively, D is TRBD1 (6 bases). V shed 1 base and J shed 6 bases, with 22 bases lying between them. The CDR3 contains 17 residues. Germline lookup yields CDR1 SGHDN and CDR2 FVKESK. The CDR3 reads CASSQGWLSRGSSEQYF. The CDR3 DNA sequence: TGTGCCAGCAGCCAAGGATGGTTATCCAGGGGTTCGAGCGAGCAGTACTTC.

This chain joins TRBV5-4 and TRBJ2-5, with D possibly matching TRBD2 (6 bases). This CDR3 spans 17 amino acids. The germline gives CDR1 SGHNT, CDR2 YYREEE (reference sequence). Trimming took 0 bases from V and 0 from J, leaving 15 bases between them. The CDR3 is CASSLAAGIKYQETQYF. DNA of the CDR3: TGTGCCAGCAGCTTGGCCGCGGGGATAAAGTACCAAGAGACCCAGTACTTC.

The chain combines TRBV15 with TRBJ1-5; D call uncertain. The CDR3 loop spans 15 amino acids. V gave up 5 bases and J gave up 6 bases, with 17 bases separating them. Germline V gene sequence: CDR1 LNHNV, CDR2 YYDKDF (reference sequence). Here the CDR3 reads CATSSYGEVVQPQHF. As DNA, the CDR3 is TGTGCCACCAGCTCCTACGGGGAGGTAGTTCAGCCCCAGCATTTT.

The V and J genes are TRBV19 and TRBJ1-5; TRBD1 matches 8 bases. This CDR3 has 15 residues. Germline V gene lookup returns CDR1 LNHDA and CDR2 SQIVND (reference sequence). The junction had 6 bases not matched to a gene; V was cut back by 3 bases and J by 5 bases. This CDR3 is CASSIVGQAHQPQHF. Written as DNA, the CDR3 is TGTGCCAGTAGTATCGTGGGACAGGCCCATCAGCCCCAGCATTTT.

V and J are TRBV2 and TRBJ1-4; 7 positions agree with TRBD1. With V trimmed by 1 base and J by 7 bases, 3 bases remained unmatched. The germline CDR1 and CDR2 sequences are SNHLY and FYNNEI. The CDR3 contains 14 residues. In DNA, the CDR3 is TGTGCCAGCAGTGAAGACAGGGGAAGTGAAAAACTGTTTTTT. Its translation is CASSEDRGSEKLFF. Filled out from reference TRBV2 and TRBJ1-4, the complete variable domain reads EPEVTQTPSHQVTQMGQEVILRCVPISNHLYFYWYRQILGQKVEFLVSFYNNEISEKSEIFDDQFSVERPDGSNFTLKIRSTKLEDSAMYFCASSEDRGSEKLFFGSGTQLSVL.

The V gene is TRBV30, the J gene TRBJ2-1, with 10 positions matching TRBD2. The germline CDR1 and CDR2 sequences are GTSNPN and SVGIG (reference sequence). CDR3 length: 14 residues. V was pared by 3 bases and J by 6 bases, with 5 bases of the junction left unmatched. The DNA of the CDR3 is TGTGCCTGGAGCTCTAGCGGGAGAATCAATGAGCAGTTCTTC. As protein: CAWSSSGRINEQFF.

The chain uses TRBV28 and TRBJ2-3; no definite D call. Trimming took off 2 bases at V and 1 base at J, with 7 bases between the two ends. Germline-derived CDR1 and CDR2 are MDHEN and SYDVKM. The CDR3 is 14 amino acids. CDR3 coding DNA: TGTGCCAGCAGTTTAGGCGGCGGCACAGATACGCAGTATTTT. This translates into CASSLGGGTDTQYF.

V is TRBV6-6 and J is TRBJ1-1; 8 bases agree with TRBD1. The V and J ends lost 6 bases and 3 bases, in that order; junction bases with no gene match: 9. The CDR3 spans 15 residues. From germline, CDR1 is MNHNY and CDR2 SVGAGI (reference sequence). The CDR3 coding sequence is TGTGCCAGCAGGCGTGGACAGGGACGATACACTGAAGCTTTCTTT. Residues: CASRRGQGRYTEAFF.

This clone was detected only a few times. This chain connects TRBV3-1 (or the pseudogene TRBV3-2) to TRBJ1-6; D is perhaps TRBD1 (5 bases). V gave up 5 bases and J gave up 9 bases, with 14 bases separating them. The CDR3 length is 14 residues. Germline CDR1 LGHDT, CDR2 YNNKEL (reference sequence). The CDR3 DNA reads TGTGCCAGCAGCAACCGGGGGGATGGTTCACCCCTCCACTTT. This sequence encodes CASSNRGDGSPLHF.

This clone has a handful of counts. Other DNA sequences within the sample encode an identical CDR3. The V gene is TRBV7-2, the J gene TRBJ2-7, with TRBD1 matching over 9 bases. The trim removed 3 bases at V and 3 bases at J, leaving 0 bases unmatched. The CDR3 has 13 residues. In germline, CDR1 is SGHTA, CDR2 FQGNSA. CDR3 region: CASSLDRGYEQYF. The CDR3 DNA is TGTGCCAGCAGCTTGGACAGGGGCTACGAGCAGTACTTC.

This clone appeared once. CDR3 nucleotides: TGTGCCAGCAGCTTAGATCCGGCTCTAGGCGAGACCCAGTACTTC. Amino acids: CASSLDPALGETQYF. This chain links TRBV7-2 with TRBJ2-5; no reliable D call. CDR1 is SGHTA, CDR2 FQGNSA, per germline. The CDR3 length is 15 residues. V was clipped by 1 base and J by 5 bases, with 14 bases between them.

In its sample, this clone was seen once. J is TRBJ1-2 and V is TRBV30, with TRBD1 matching 10 bases. Germline lookup yields CDR1 GTSNPN and CDR2 SVGIG (reference sequence). Trimming removed 7 bases from V and 2 bases from J; junction bases left unmatched: 7. The CDR3 consists of 14 residues. This CDR3 is CAFPTGGNNYGYTF. CDR3 bases: TGTGCCTTCCCGACAGGGGGCAACAACTATGGCTACACCTTC.

The J gene is TRBJ2-7, the V gene TRBV27; 12 bases fit TRBD2. The junction had 7 bases not matched to a gene; V was cut back by 2 bases and J by 5 bases. The germline V gene encodes CDR1 MNHEY and CDR2 SMNVEV (reference sequence). The CDR3 has 16 amino acids. CDR3 in amino acids: CASSLETSGSGNEQYF. The CDR3 DNA reads TGTGCCAGCAGTTTAGAGACTAGCGGGAGTGGGAACGAGCAGTACTTC.

Many counts were recorded for this clone. The chain has TRBV30 and TRBJ1-5; D is perhaps TRBD1 (6 bases). The CDR3 has 13 amino acids. The germline CDR1 and CDR2 sequences are GTSNPN and SVGIG (reference sequence). Trimming cost V 5 bases and J 3 bases, with 11 bases left between them. The CDR3 DNA is TGTGCCTGGGGGGGGCGGATCAATCAGCCCCAGCATTTT. It specifies CAWGGRINQPQHF.

The chain recombines TRBV28 with TRBJ1-6; D unresolved. The V gene lost 6 bases and the J gene lost 5 bases, with 20 bases spanning the gap. In germline, CDR1 is MDHEN, CDR2 SYDVKM. CDR3 length: 17 residues. The CDR3 DNA follows: TGTGCCAGCAGCCTCGTCTACTCCTGGGAGGATAATTCACCCCTCCACTTT. Encoded protein: CASSLVYSWEDNSPLHF.

This clone was counted once. The J gene is TRBJ2-2, the V gene TRBV27, with 11 bases fitting TRBD2. CDR1 and CDR2 (germline): MNHEY, SMNVEV (reference sequence). Trimming removed 8 bases from V and 0 bases from J; junction bases left unmatched: 5. The CDR3 runs 16 residues. The DNA for the CDR3 is TGTGCCAGCCAAAGACTAGCGGGGACGAACACCGGGGAGCTGTTTTTT. Amino acid sequence: CASQRLAGTNTGELFF.

This clone has just a few counts. The chain uses TRBV2 and TRBJ2-1; 10 nucleotides match TRBD2. V shed 2 bases and J 4 bases; nucleotides not matched to a gene: 2. CDR3 size: 15 residues. Germline values: CDR1 SNHLY, CDR2 FYNNEI. The CDR3 sequence is CASSEKREGYNEQFF. DNA for the CDR3: TGTGCCAGCAGTGAAAAGCGGGAGGGGTACAATGAGCAGTTCTTC.

The chain has TRBV2 and TRBJ2-3; 9 positions match TRBD1. The CDR3 totals 14 residues. The trim removed 7 bases at V and 3 bases at J, leaving 5 bases unmatched. The germline V gene has CDR1 SNHLY and CDR2 FYNNEI. The CDR3 is CASTAGTGTDTQYF. CDR3 in DNA: TGTGCCAGCACCGCCGGGACAGGGACAGATACGCAGTATTTT.

This clone appeared a few times. V usage is TRBV3-1 (or the pseudogene TRBV3-2) and J usage is TRBJ2-7; 7 bases line up with TRBD2. The germline V gene encodes CDR1 LGHDT and CDR2 YNNKEL (reference sequence). Trimming at V came to 3 bases and at J to 7 bases, leaving 6 bases not matched to a gene. CDR3 size: 13 residues. CDR3 protein: CASSQGRGGEQYF. CDR3 coding DNA: TGTGCCAGCAGCCAGGGAAGGGGAGGGGAGCAGTACTTC.

CDR3 in DNA: TGTGCCAGCAGCTTTCCCTCAGGGGTGAACACCATATATTTT. Protein product: CASSFPSGVNTIYF. The V and J genes are TRBV7-9 and TRBJ1-3, with a weak D call TRBD1 (6 bases). This CDR3 has 14 amino acids. Germline CDR1 is SEHNR and CDR2 is FQNEAQ (reference sequence). Trimming left V 3 bases short and J 7 bases short, with 13 bases between.

The chain is built from TRBV6-5 and TRBJ1-1, with D hard to call. V dropped 0 bases and J dropped 3 bases, with 5 bases sitting between them. The CDR3 spans 13 residues. CDR1 is MNHEY and CDR2 is SVGAGI in the germline V gene. CDR3 bases: TGTGCCAGCAGTTACTCGCAGTACACTGAAGCTTTCTTT. Protein sequence: CASSYSQYTEAFF.

This chain links TRBV24-1 with TRBJ2-1; perhaps TRBD1 as D (5 bases). CDR1 and CDR2 from the germline V gene are KGHDR and SFDVKD. Trimming removed 2 bases at V and 2 bases at J, with 12 bases between. This CDR3 has 16 residues. The CDR3 DNA sequence: TGTGCCACCAGTGATTCTGGCAGGGCGACCTACAATGAGCAGTTCTTC. It specifies CATSDSGRATYNEQFF.

This clone was counted a few times. The chain joins TRBV2 to TRBJ2-1, with D perhaps matching TRBD2 (5 bases). V was shortened by 3 bases and J by 1 base, with 10 bases between the two germline ends. CDR1 SNHLY and CDR2 FYNNEI come from the germline V gene. The CDR3 is 15 amino acids. The CDR3 DNA sequence: TGTGCCAGCAGTGATGACGGGAATTCCTACAATGAGCAGTTCTTC. Translation: CASSDDGNSYNEQFF.

The J gene is TRBJ2-2, the V gene TRBV24-1, with 9 positions matching TRBD2. The CDR3 has 16 residues. V was clipped by 5 bases and J by 5 bases; unmatched bases: 8. Germline CDR1 and CDR2: KGHDR and SFDVKD. The CDR3 DNA follows: TGTGCCACCAGTGGCGGAATAGCGGGAGATACCGGGGAGCTGTTTTTT. This encodes CATSGGIAGDTGELFF.